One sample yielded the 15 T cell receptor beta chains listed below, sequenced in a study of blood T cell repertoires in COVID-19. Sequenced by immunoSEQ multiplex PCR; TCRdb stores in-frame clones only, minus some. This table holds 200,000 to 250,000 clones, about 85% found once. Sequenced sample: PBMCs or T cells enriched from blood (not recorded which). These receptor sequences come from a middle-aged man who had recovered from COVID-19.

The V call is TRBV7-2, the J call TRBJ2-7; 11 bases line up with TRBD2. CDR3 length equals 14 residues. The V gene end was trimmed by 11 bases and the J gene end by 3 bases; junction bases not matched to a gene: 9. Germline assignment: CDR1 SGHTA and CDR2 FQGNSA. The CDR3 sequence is CAGARLAGNYEQYF. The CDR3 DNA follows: TGTGCCGGGGCCAGACTAGCGGGGAACTACGAGCAGTACTTC.

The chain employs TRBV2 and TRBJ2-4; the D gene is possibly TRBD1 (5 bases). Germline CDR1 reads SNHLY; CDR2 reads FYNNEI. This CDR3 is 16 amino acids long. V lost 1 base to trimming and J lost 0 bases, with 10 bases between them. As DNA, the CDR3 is TGTGCCAGCAGTGAAGTTACAGGCTTAGCCAAAAACATTCAGTACTTC. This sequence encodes CASSEVTGLAKNIQYF.

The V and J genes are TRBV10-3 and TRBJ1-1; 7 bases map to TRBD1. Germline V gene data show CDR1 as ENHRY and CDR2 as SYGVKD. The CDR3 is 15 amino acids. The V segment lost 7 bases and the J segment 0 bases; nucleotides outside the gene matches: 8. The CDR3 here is CAIKEQGSMNTEAFF. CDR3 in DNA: TGTGCCATCAAGGAACAGGGGTCAATGAACACTGAAGCTTTCTTT.

The CDR3 DNA follows: TGCGCCAGCAGCCAAGTGGGAGGGGCCAGGTCCTACGAGCAGTACTTC. Encoded protein: CASSQVGGARSYEQYF. V is TRBV4-1 and J is TRBJ2-7; 7 nucleotides line up with TRBD2. The trim removed 1 base at V and 1 base at J, leaving 7 bases unmatched. The CDR3 is made up of 16 amino acids. Looked up from germline, CDR1 is MGHRA and CDR2 is YSYEKL.

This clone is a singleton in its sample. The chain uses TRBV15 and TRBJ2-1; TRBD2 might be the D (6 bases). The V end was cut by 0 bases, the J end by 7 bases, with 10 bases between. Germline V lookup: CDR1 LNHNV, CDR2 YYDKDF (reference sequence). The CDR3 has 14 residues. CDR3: CATSRDPSANEQFF. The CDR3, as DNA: TGTGCCACCAGCAGAGATCCTAGCGCGAATGAGCAGTTCTTC.

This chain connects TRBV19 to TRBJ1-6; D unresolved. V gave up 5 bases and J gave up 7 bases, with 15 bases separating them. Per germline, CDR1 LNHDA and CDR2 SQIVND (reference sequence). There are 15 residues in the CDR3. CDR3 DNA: TGTGCCAGTAGTCCCCGTGGGGAGGTGAATTCACCCCTCCACTTT. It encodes CASSPRGEVNSPLHF.

CDR3 coding DNA: TGTGCCAGCAGCCCTGGGACAGACATCAATGAAAAACTGTTTTTT. It encodes CASSPGTDINEKLFF. The rearrangement links TRBV5-4 to TRBJ1-4; 7 bases map to TRBD1. This CDR3 region has 15 residues. The J segment lost 5 bases and the V segment lost 4 bases, leaving 8 bases of the junction unmatched. Looked up from germline, CDR1 is SGHNT and CDR2 is YYREEE (reference sequence).

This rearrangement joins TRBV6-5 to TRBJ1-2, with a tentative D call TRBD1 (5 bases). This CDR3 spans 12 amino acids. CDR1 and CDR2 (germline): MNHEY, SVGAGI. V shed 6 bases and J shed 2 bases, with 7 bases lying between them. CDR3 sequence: CASRRTNYGYTF. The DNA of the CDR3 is TGTGCCAGCAGAAGGACAAACTATGGCTACACCTTC.

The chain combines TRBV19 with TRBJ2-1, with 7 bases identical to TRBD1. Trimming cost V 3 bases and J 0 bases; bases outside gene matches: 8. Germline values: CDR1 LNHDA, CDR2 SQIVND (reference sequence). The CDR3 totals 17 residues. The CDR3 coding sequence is TGTGCCAGTAGTATGGGGACAGCTTTTAGCTCCTACAATGAGCAGTTCTTC. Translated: CASSMGTAFSSYNEQFF.

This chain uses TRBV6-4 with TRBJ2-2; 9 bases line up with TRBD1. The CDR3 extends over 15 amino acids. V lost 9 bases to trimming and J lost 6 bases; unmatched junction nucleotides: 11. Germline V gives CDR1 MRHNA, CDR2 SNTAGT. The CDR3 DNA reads TGTGCCAGTCATGCAGGACAGGGGATCTCCGGGGAGCTGTTTTTT. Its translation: CASHAGQGISGELFF.

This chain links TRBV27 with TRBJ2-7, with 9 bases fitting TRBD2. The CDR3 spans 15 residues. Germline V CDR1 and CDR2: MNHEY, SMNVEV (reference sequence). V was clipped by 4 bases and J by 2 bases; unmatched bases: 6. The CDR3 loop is CASSSTREGPYEQYF. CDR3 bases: TGTGCCAGCAGTTCTACGCGGGAGGGGCCCTACGAGCAGTACTTC.

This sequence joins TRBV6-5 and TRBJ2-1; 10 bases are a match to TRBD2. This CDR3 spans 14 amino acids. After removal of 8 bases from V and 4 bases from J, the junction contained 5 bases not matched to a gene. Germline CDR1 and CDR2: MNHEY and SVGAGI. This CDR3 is CASGLAGEYNEQFF. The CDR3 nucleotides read TGTGCCAGCGGGCTAGCGGGAGAATACAATGAGCAGTTCTTC.

The CDR3 region is CASSLAGSRGLETQYF. In DNA form, the CDR3 reads TGTGCCAGCAGCTTAGCGGGGTCCAGGGGGCTGGAGACCCAGTACTTC. The rearrangement links TRBV7-2 to TRBJ2-5, with 8 bases fitting TRBD1. The trim removed 0 bases at V and 5 bases at J, leaving 8 bases unmatched. Germline V gene data show CDR1 as SGHTA and CDR2 as FQGNSA. CDR3 length: 16 amino acids.

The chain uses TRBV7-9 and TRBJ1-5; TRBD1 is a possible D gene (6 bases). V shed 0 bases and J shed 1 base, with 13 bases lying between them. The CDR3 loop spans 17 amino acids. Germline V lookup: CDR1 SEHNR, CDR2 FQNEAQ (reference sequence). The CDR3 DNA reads TGTGCCAGCAGCTTAGCACTTTCCGGGACAAGCAATCAGCCCCAGCATTTT. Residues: CASSLALSGTSNQPQHF.

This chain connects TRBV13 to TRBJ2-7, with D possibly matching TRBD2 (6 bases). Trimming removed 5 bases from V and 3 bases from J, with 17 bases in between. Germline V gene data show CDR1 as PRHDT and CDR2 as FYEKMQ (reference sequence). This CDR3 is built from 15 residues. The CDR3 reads CASSPLWEDHYEQYF. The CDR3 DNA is TGTGCCAGCAGCCCCCTTTGGGAGGACCACTACGAGCAGTACTTC.